A selection of T cell receptor beta chains follows, all from one sample in a study of STAT3 mutations in large granular lymphocyte leukemia. The table came from immunoSEQ multiplex PCR; TCRdb's copy has only in-frame clones and leaves some out. The sample lists 35,000 to 50,000 clones, 80% to 90% occurring once. Sequenced: PBMCs. All receptors come from a human donor with T large granular lymphocyte leukemia. Some clones in this sample may be carry-over from other donors' samples. Each CDR3 is given with its conserved first and last residue. D genes are given only for firm matches. The size field is filled for only some rows; it gives once, few, many or a size class.

J	size	D	V	DNA	CDR3
TRBJ1-5	.	TRBD1	TRBV5-4	TGTGCCAGCAGCTCCAGGGGGAGCAATCAGCCCCAGCATTTT	CASSSRGSNQPQHF
TRBJ1-1	.	.	TRBV6-6	TGTGCCAGCAGTGAGGCAGGGGTTAATGGTGAAGCTTTCTTT	CASSEAGVNGEAFF
TRBJ2-3	.	TRBD2	TRBV10-3	TGTGCCATCGGCGGGACTAGCGGAGATACGCAGTATTTT	CAIGGTSGDTQYF
TRBJ2-3	.	.	TRBV18	TGTGCCAGCTCACCCGGGACAACTAGCACAGATACGCAGTATTTT	CASSPGTTSTDTQYF
TRBJ1-2	.	.	TRBV18	TGTGCCAGCTCCCCAAGCCCGGGACGAGAGGATGGCTACACCTTC	CASSPSPGREDGYTF
TRBJ1-6	.	.	TRBV27	TGTGCCAGCAGTAAGACAGAAGTAGGAAATTCACCCCTCCACTTT	CASSKTEVGNSPLHF
TRBJ1-1	.	TRBD1	TRBV7-6	TGTGCCAGCAGCCCGGGACAGATGAACACTGAAGCTTTCTTT	CASSPGQMNTEAFF
TRBJ2-5	.	.	TRBV5-4	TGTGCCAGCAGCTTGGGGCCGCTCGGGGGGCCAGAGACCCAGTACTTC	CASSLGPLGGPETQYF
TRBJ2-1	.	.	TRBV18	TGTGCCAGCTCGGGCTCCTACAATGAGCAGTTCTTC	CASSGSYNEQFF
TRBJ2-7	once	.	TRBV19	TGTGCCAGTAGTATAGGGGGCAGCTACGAGCAGTACTTC	CASSIGGSYEQYF
TRBJ2-1	.	.	TRBV6-6	TGTGCCAGCAGTTACTCACTAAATACGGACTACAATGAGCAGTTCTTC	CASSYSLNTDYNEQFF
TRBJ1-5	few	TRBD1	TRBV28	TGTGCCAGCAGTGGGCGGGACAGGGGAAAGGCGCGCAATCAGCCCCAGCATTTT	CASSGRDRGKARNQPQHF
TRBJ1-4	.	TRBD1	TRBV2	TGTGCCAGCATACGGGACAGGGGGAGTGAAAAACTGTTTTTT	CASIRDRGSEKLFF
TRBJ2-1	.	.	TRBV7-9	TGTGCCAGCAGCTACAGGGTAGGGTTAAATGAGCAGTTCTTC	CASSYRVGLNEQFF
TRBJ2-5	.	TRBD1	TRBV6-1	TGTGCCAGCAGAGGGACAGGCTCGGAGACCCAGTACTTC	CASRGTGSETQYF
TRBJ2-7	.	.	TRBV4-2	TGTGCCAGCAGCCATTCAGGGGAAGGGGTCTACGAGCAGTACTTC	CASSHSGEGVYEQYF
TRBJ2-1	.	TRBD2	TRBV4-1	TGCGCCAGCAGCCAAGAGGGAGCGGGGGCCAGCTCCTACAATGAGCAGTTCTTC	CASSQEGAGASSYNEQFF
TRBJ1-1	few	.	TRBV12-2	TGTGCAAGTCGCTGCGAAGAAGGAACAATCGCTGAAGCTTTCTTT	CASRCEEGTIAEAFF
TRBJ2-2	.	.	TRBV6-5	TGTGCCAGCAGCCTACTATTTGACACCGGGGAGCTGTTTTTT	CASSLLFDTGELFF
TRBJ2-1	.	TRBD2	TRBV4-2	TGTGCCAGCAGCCCCAGCGGGGGCGGGCAGTTCTTC	CASSPSGGGQFF
TRBJ1-6	.	.	TRBV6-5	TGTGCCAGCAGTGCGACAGCTCCCGGCAATTCACCCCTCCACTTT	CASSATAPGNSPLHF
TRBJ2-2	.	TRBD1	TRBV18	TGTGCCAGCTCGTACCGACAGGGGTTGGACACCGGGGAGCTGTTTTTT	CASSYRQGLDTGELFF
TRBJ2-7	few	.	TRBV5-1	TGCGCCAGCAGCTTGGGTAGCTCCTACGAGCAGTACTTC	CASSLGSSYEQYF
TRBJ1-2	.	TRBD1	TRBV28	TGTGCCAGCAGTGCAACCGGACAGGGGTCTCTATGGGGCTACACCTTC	CASSATGQGSLWGYTF
TRBJ1-6	.	.	TRBV30	TGTGCCTGGGGGGATTCACCCCTCCACTTT	CAWGDSPLHF
TRBJ1-2	.	TRBD1	TRBV18	TGTGCCAGCTCACCAAACGAACAGGGGTTAGGTGGCTACACCTTC	CASSPNEQGLGGYTF